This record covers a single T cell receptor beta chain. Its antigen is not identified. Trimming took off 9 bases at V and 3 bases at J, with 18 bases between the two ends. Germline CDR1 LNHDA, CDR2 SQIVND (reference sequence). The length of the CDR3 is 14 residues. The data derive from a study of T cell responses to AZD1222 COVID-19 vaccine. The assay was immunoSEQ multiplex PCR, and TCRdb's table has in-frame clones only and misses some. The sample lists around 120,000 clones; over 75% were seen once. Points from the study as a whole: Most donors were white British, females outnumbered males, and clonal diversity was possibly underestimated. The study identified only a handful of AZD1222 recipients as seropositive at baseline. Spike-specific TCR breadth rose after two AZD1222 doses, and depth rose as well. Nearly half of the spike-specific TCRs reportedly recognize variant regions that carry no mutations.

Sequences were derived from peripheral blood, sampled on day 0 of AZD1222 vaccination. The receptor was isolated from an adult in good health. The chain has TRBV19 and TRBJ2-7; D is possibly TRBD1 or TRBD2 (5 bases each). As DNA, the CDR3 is TGTGCCAGCCCAAGGGACCCCCTACTCTACGAGCAGTACTTC. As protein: CASPRDPLLYEQYF.